This T cell receptor (beta chain) originates from a study of T cell responses to AZD1222 COVID-19 vaccine. Findings and caveats of the study: Spike-specific TCRs gained breadth and depth after people received two AZD1222 doses. Without day 14 samples, only post-peak T cell repertoires were studied.

Germline lookup yields CDR1 SGHRS and CDR2 YFSETQ. CDR3 length: 15 residues. V was clipped by 4 bases and J by 0 bases; unmatched bases: 6. For this clone: Its antigen is not identified.

The assay was immunoSEQ multiplex PCR, and TCRdb's table has in-frame clones only and misses some. The sample records 150,000 or so clones, 92% being singletons. Sequenced here: peripheral blood, sampled 28 days after the second AZD1222 dose. The rearrangement joins TRBV5-1 to TRBJ1-1, with 7 positions matching TRBD1. The TCR sequence derives from an adult who received the AZD1222 COVID-19 vaccine. The CDR3: CASSGGQYMNTEAFF. The CDR3 nucleotides are TGCGCCAGCAGCGGGGGACAGTATATGAACACTGAAGCTTTCTTT. The whole variable domain, filled in from reference TRBV5-1 and TRBJ1-1, reads KAGVTQTPRYLIKTRGQQVTLSCSPISGHRSVSWYQQTPGQGLQFLFEYFSETQRNKGNFPGRFSGRQFSNSRSEMNVSTLELGDSALYLCASSGGQYMNTEAFFGQGTRLTVV.